Shown below are 23 T cell receptor beta chains from a single sample sequenced in a study of identical twins. TCRdb re-called the 5' RACE reads with MiXCR, one entry per CDR3 protein. This table has approximately 210,000 distinct CDR3 sequences, roughly a tenth appearing once. Sequencing was carried out using memory (CD45RO+) T cells sorted from blood. The receptors originated from a woman aged 18-29 years in good health.

A note on this clonotype: This may arise from a read error, as a much more abundant clone is one base away. The J gene is TRBJ2-1, the V gene TRBV5-6; TRBD2 matches 10 bases. This CDR3 is built from 18 residues. V dropped 2 bases and J dropped 3; count of bases not matched to a gene: 11. Germline V gene sequence: CDR1 SGHDT, CDR2 YYEEEE. The CDR3 DNA is TGTGCCAGCAGCTTAGGAGCGGGAGGGCCTTTCTACTACAATGAGCAGTTCTTC. This gives the protein CASSLGAGGPFYYNEQFF. The entire variable domain, with the rest obtained from reference TRBV5-6 and TRBJ2-1, is as follows: DAGVTQSPTHLIKTRGQQVTLRCSPKSGHDTVSWYQQALGQGPQFIFQYYEEEERQRGNFPDRFSGHQFPNYSSELNVNALLLGDSALYLCASSLGAGGPFYYNEQFFGPGTRLTVL.

The chain is built from TRBV20-1 and TRBJ2-3; 7 bases fit TRBD2. V was clipped by 3 bases and J by 3 bases; unmatched bases: 6. The CDR3 spans 14 residues. Germline V gives CDR1 DFQATT, CDR2 SNEGSKA (reference sequence). This CDR3 is CSARFGGRTDTQYF. The CDR3 DNA sequence: TGCAGTGCTAGGTTCGGGGGGAGGACAGATACGCAGTATTTT.

This clonotype has a handful of counts. CDR3 DNA: TGCAGTGCCACAGAGGGGGGAACTAATGAAAAACTGTTTTTT. It encodes CSATEGGTNEKLFF. This chain joins TRBV20-1 and TRBJ1-4; D may be TRBD1 (6 bases). CDR1 and CDR2 from the germline V gene are DFQATT and SNEGSKA (reference sequence). The CDR3 is made up of 14 amino acids. The V gene lost 6 bases and the J gene lost 1 base, with 12 bases spanning the gap.

This clonotype was counted many times. The rearrangement links TRBV4-3 to TRBJ2-3, with a weak D call TRBD2 (6 bases). Per the germline V gene, CDR1 is LGHNA and CDR2 is YSLEER. The CDR3 has 17 amino acids. The germline V and J ends were trimmed by 1 base and 3 bases, with 17 bases remaining between them. DNA for the CDR3: TGCGCCAGCAGCCAAGGGTCGGGAGCGGGCGAAACAGATACGCAGTATTTT. As protein: CASSQGSGAGETDTQYF.

The chain uses TRBV6-5 and TRBJ2-1; D gene ambiguous. Trimming removed 6 bases at V and 4 bases at J, with 13 bases between. Germline assignment: CDR1 MNHEY and CDR2 SVGAGI. This CDR3 has 14 residues. CDR3 DNA sequence: TGTGCCAGCAGATTAGAAGGCGGATACAATGAGCAGTTCTTC. Its translation is CASRLEGGYNEQFF.

This clonotype was recorded at least ten times. The rearrangement links TRBV5-1 to TRBJ2-3, with TRBD2 matching over 10 bases. The CDR3 spans 15 residues. V dropped 6 bases and J dropped 6; count of bases not matched to a gene: 10. Germline CDR1 SGHRS, CDR2 YFSETQ. The CDR3 loop is CASTPSGSLSDTQYF. The CDR3 bases are TGCGCCAGCACCCCTAGCGGGAGTCTCTCGGATACGCAGTATTTT.

This clonotype was seen a few times. The V gene is TRBV7-2, the J gene TRBJ2-5; D not certain. Germline assignment: CDR1 SGHTA and CDR2 FQGNSA. The germline V and J ends were trimmed by 4 bases and 5 bases, with 5 bases remaining between them. There are 11 residues in the CDR3. CDR3 residues: CASSSWETQYF. The CDR3 nucleotides read TGTGCCAGCAGCTCTTGGGAGACCCAGTACTTC.

This clonotype was observed at least ten times. The rearrangement links TRBV24-1 to TRBJ2-1; 10 bases are a match to TRBD2. The germline CDR1 and CDR2 sequences are KGHDR and SFDVKD. V lost 0 bases to trimming and J lost 0 bases; unmatched junction nucleotides: 10. The CDR3 is 20 residues long. The CDR3 DNA reads TGTGCCACCAGTGATTTGGGCAGGGTGGCTAGCGGGAGCTCCTACAATGAGCAGTTCTTC. Translating gives CATSDLGRVASGSSYNEQFF.

The chain has TRBV21-1 and TRBJ1-1; the table's TRBD1 call for D was not verified on the DNA. TRBV21-1 is reported as a pseudogene. CDR3 size: 17 residues. The CDR3 coding sequence is TGTGCCAGCAGCAAAGGCCGGGGGCCGGTAGTGAACACTGAAGCTTTCTTT. It specifies CASSKGRGPVVNTEAFF.

This clonotype is deemed medium-sized. The gene calls are TRBV5-1 and TRBJ2-2; 8 bases fit TRBD1. Trimming removed 4 bases from V and 4 bases from J; junction bases left unmatched: 9. This CDR3 has 16 residues. Germline V CDR1 and CDR2: SGHRS, YFSETQ. The chain's CDR3 is CASSLTTGDGTGELFF. The CDR3 DNA reads TGCGCCAGCAGCCTCACGACAGGGGATGGCACCGGGGAGCTGTTTTTT.

This chain links TRBV20-1 with TRBJ2-1; possibly TRBD1 or TRBD2 for D (5 bases each). The CDR3 spans 15 residues. The ends were cut back, 4 bases at V and 4 bases at J, with 17 bases in the middle. Germline V gives CDR1 DFQATT, CDR2 SNEGSKA (reference sequence). This chain's CDR3 is CSAKQDSRAYNEQFF. For the CDR3, the DNA is TGCAGTGCTAAACAGGACTCAAGAGCATACAATGAGCAGTTCTTC.

J is TRBJ1-1 and V is TRBV9; possible D gene TRBD1, 5 bases. V lost 1 base and J 2 bases, leaving 6 bases between the germline ends. Germline V CDR1 and CDR2: SGDLS, YYNGEE. This CDR3 comprises 13 residues. The CDR3 is CASSVQGNTEAFF. The CDR3 nucleotides read TGTGCCAGCAGCGTACAGGGCAACACTGAAGCTTTCTTT. Variable domain in full (rest from reference TRBV9 and TRBJ1-1): DSGVTQTPKHLITATGQRVTLRCSPRSGDLSVYWYQQSLDQGLQFLIQYYNGEERAKGNILERFSAQQFPDLHSELNLSSLELGDSALYFCASSVQGNTEAFFGQGTRLTVV.

This clonotype appeared a few times. The chain combines TRBV20-1 with TRBJ1-2; D uncertain. CDR1 is DFQATT and CDR2 is SNEGSKA in the germline V gene (reference sequence). Trimming removed 5 bases at V and 4 bases at J, with 11 bases between. There are 12 residues in the CDR3. The CDR3 DNA reads TGCAGTGCTTACGGACGGACCTATGGCTACACCTTC. It yields the protein CSAYGRTYGYTF.

There are a few counts of this clonotype. The V gene is TRBV12-3 or TRBV12-4, the J gene TRBJ2-6; D is tentatively TRBD1 or TRBD2 (5 bases each). This CDR3 has 14 residues. V was shortened by 10 bases and J by 0 bases, with 10 bases between the two germline ends. The CDR3 nucleotides read TGTGCCACCGGGGCAAACTCTGGGGCCAACGTCCTGACTTTC. It encodes CATGANSGANVLTF.

In its sample, this clonotype was seen a few times. The chain is built from TRBV20-1 and TRBJ2-7, with D tentatively TRBD2 (5 bases). Looked up from germline, CDR1 is DFQATT and CDR2 is SNEGSKA (reference sequence). The CDR3 length is 14 residues. V lost 2 bases and J lost 5, with 16 bases in between. In nucleotides, the CDR3 is TGCAGTGCTAGAACCCTGGACTCGCCCCACGAGCAGTACTTC. It codes for CSARTLDSPHEQYF.

This clonotype has more than one count but fewer than ten. The genes are TRBV27 and TRBJ2-7, with 10 bases matching TRBD1. The CDR3 extends over 16 amino acids. CDR1 MNHEY and CDR2 SMNVEV come from the germline V gene (reference sequence). Unmatched junction bases numbered 11, after V lost 4 bases and J lost 5 bases. The CDR3 region has the DNA TGTGCCAGCAGTTCAGCCAGGTTGGGACAGGGGAACGAGCAGTACTTC. It is translated as CASSSARLGQGNEQYF.

The gene calls are TRBV5-8 and TRBJ1-5; 7 positions agree with TRBD1. The CDR3 totals 13 residues. Trimming removed 6 bases from V and 5 bases from J; junction bases left unmatched: 5. Germline V gene data show CDR1 as SGHTS and CDR2 as YDEGEE. As DNA, the CDR3 is TGTGCCAGCACCCAGGGGGGGTATCAGCCCCAGCATTTT. The encoded protein is CASTQGGYQPQHF.

This clonotype has only a few counts. The gene calls are TRBV9 and TRBJ2-1, with 12 bases that match TRBD2. This CDR3 comprises 16 residues. The V segment lost 3 bases and the J segment 4 bases; nucleotides outside the gene matches: 5. CDR1 is SGDLS, CDR2 YYNGEE, per germline. Written as DNA, the CDR3 is TGTGCCAGCAGCGGCGCCGGGACTAGCGGGTACAATGAGCAGTTCTTC. It encodes CASSGAGTSGYNEQFF.

This clonotype has only a few counts. As DNA, the CDR3 is TGTGCCAGCAGCCCAGTGGGGGGGTCAGGTTATACGCAGTATTTT. Amino acids: CASSPVGGSGYTQYF. The chain employs TRBV11-2 and TRBJ2-3; 7 nucleotides match TRBD2. The germline V gene has CDR1 SGHAT and CDR2 FQNNGV. The CDR3 runs to 15 residues. The J segment lost 7 bases and the V segment lost 5 bases, leaving 12 bases of the junction unmatched.

In this sample, this clonotype turned up a few times. The rearrangement links TRBV7-3 to TRBJ1-2; 9 bases are a match to TRBD1. Germline V CDR1 and CDR2: SGHTA, FQGTGA. The CDR3 has 12 residues. V lost 8 bases to trimming and J lost 2 bases; unmatched junction nucleotides: 0. CDR3 region: CASGTGNYGYTF. CDR3 coding DNA: TGTGCCAGCGGGACAGGGAACTATGGCTACACCTTC.

This rearrangement joins TRBV6-5 to TRBJ2-1; D remains ambiguous. Trimming took 6 bases from V and 5 from J, leaving 8 bases between them. This CDR3 has 12 residues. The germline CDR1 and CDR2 sequences are MNHEY and SVGAGI. The CDR3 here is CASRELDNEQFF. The CDR3 nucleotides read TGTGCCAGCAGGGAACTTGACAATGAGCAGTTCTTC.

This clonotype was observed a few times. The chain uses TRBV10-3 and TRBJ2-5; no firm D call. With 0 bases removed from V and 5 bases from J, the gap between germline ends came to 10 bases. CDR3 length: 14 residues. Germline CDR1 and CDR2: ENHRY and SYGVKD. In nucleotides, the CDR3 is TGTGCCATCAGTGAGTCGGGCCGTCCGGAGACCCAGTACTTC. Its translation: CAISESGRPETQYF.

This chain joins TRBV5-5 and TRBJ2-5; a possible D gene is TRBD2 (7 bases). V lost 1 base, J lost 5 bases, and 18 bases lay in between. CDR1 and CDR2 from the germline V gene are SGHKS and YYEKEE (reference sequence). The CDR3 has 16 residues. CDR3 loop: CASSLHGGGRGETQYF. The CDR3 DNA sequence: TGTGCCAGCAGCTTGCATGGCGGGGGCCGGGGGGAGACCCAGTACTTC.